This TCR beta chain appears in the sequencing data of a study of blood T cell repertoires in COVID-19. The ends were cut back, 3 bases at V and 3 bases at J, with 9 bases in the middle. Germline V lookup: CDR1 SEHNR, CDR2 FQNEAQ (reference sequence). The CDR3 contains 13 residues. Libraries were prepared by immunoSEQ multiplex PCR; TCRdb keeps only in-frame clonotypes and omits some of them. The sample includes approximately 480,000 clones, about 90% of them seen just once. Sequences were obtained from PBMCs or T cells enriched from blood (not recorded which). The sequence came from a woman younger than 35 who had recovered from COVID-19. This chain uses TRBV7-9 with TRBJ2-7; D might be TRBD2 (6 bases). The CDR3 DNA reads TGTGCCAGCAGCTTTACCGGGAGCTACGAGCAGTACTTC. Amino acids: CASSFTGSYEQYF. The variable domain in full, with the rest retrieved from reference TRBV7-9 and TRBJ2-7, is DTGVSQNPRHKITKRGQNVTFRCDPISEHNRLYWYRQTLGQGPEFLTYFQNEAQLEKSRLLSDRFSAERPKGSFSTLEIQRTEQGDSAMYLCASSFTGSYEQYFGPGTRLTVT.